This entry concerns a single T cell receptor (beta chain). The data belong to a study of T cell repertoires in cytomegalovirus infection. TCRdb processed the reads anew with MiXCR; each CDR3 protein has one entry. Of approximately 400,000 distinct CDR3 sequences in the sample, roughly 30% were seen once. The CDR3 runs 14 residues. V lost 7 bases and J 1 base, leaving 14 bases between the germline ends. Germline V CDR1 and CDR2: LGHNT, FRNRAP. This receptor was obtained from a human donor in good health (CMV status not recorded). Some clones in this sample may be carry-over from other donors' samples. Input material: PBMCs. The V and J genes are TRBV12-5 and TRBJ2-7, with D maybe TRBD2 (5 bases). This CDR3 is CASATDGISYEQYF. CDR3 sequence (DNA): TGTGCTAGTGCCACGGACGGGATTTCCTACGAGCAGTACTTC.